This entry lists 10 T cell receptor beta chains sequenced from one sample in a study of cytomegalovirus exposure and HLA in healthy donors. Primers: 60 Vbeta forward and 13 Jbeta reverse. Profiled with immunoSEQ multiplex PCR; TCRdb holds only in-frame clones, not every one. Of fewer than 150,000 clones listed, about 77% were seen once; the top ten hold about 1.3%. The material sequenced was PBMCs. The receptors stem from a man between 50 and 59 years old in good health and CMV-seronegative.

The chain links TRBV2 to TRBJ2-3, with TRBD1 matching over 11 bases. V gave up 8 bases and J gave up 4 bases; unmatched junction bases: 8. CDR1 is SNHLY and CDR2 is FYNNEI in the germline V gene. The CDR3 contains 15 residues. The CDR3: CASAFLGQGADTQYF. In DNA form, the CDR3 reads TGTGCCAGCGCCTTTCTGGGACAGGGGGCAGATACGCAGTATTTT.

The V and J genes are TRBV6-5 and TRBJ2-1; unclear D gene. CDR1 and CDR2 from the germline V gene are MNHEY and SVGAGI. The CDR3 runs 13 residues. V was cut by 5 bases and J by 3 bases, with 8 bases left in between. The DNA for the CDR3 is TGTGCCAGCAGTCGAGAGGTCTACAATGAGCAGTTCTTC. It yields the protein CASSREVYNEQFF.

The chain is built from TRBV9 and TRBJ2-3, with D maybe TRBD2 (6 bases). Trimming left V 5 bases short and J 0 bases short, with 13 bases between. CDR3 length: 15 amino acids. Germline CDR1 SGDLS, CDR2 YYNGEE. Written as DNA, the CDR3 is TGTGCCAGCAGGGCTGGGACTTCTAGCACAGATACGCAGTATTTT. Its translation is CASRAGTSSTDTQYF.

The chain couples TRBV5-4 to TRBJ2-5; 13 bases match TRBD2. Trimming at V came to 0 bases and at J to 5 bases, leaving 7 bases not matched to a gene. CDR1 and CDR2 (germline): SGHNT, YYREEE (reference sequence). The CDR3 is made up of 17 amino acids. The CDR3 protein is CASSLGLAGGGVETQYF. The CDR3 DNA is TGTGCCAGCAGCTTGGGACTAGCGGGAGGTGGAGTGGAGACCCAGTACTTC.

This chain links TRBV28 with TRBJ2-7, with 7 bases fitting TRBD1. The CDR3 is made up of 15 amino acids. J was trimmed by 2 bases and V by 5 bases; bases with no gene match: 9. CDR1 and CDR2 from the germline V gene are MDHEN and SYDVKM. CDR3 nucleotides: TGTGCCAGCAGTCGTCCGGGACAGATAACCTACGAGCAGTACTTC. It translates to CASSRPGQITYEQYF.

The chain couples TRBV27 to TRBJ2-2; D may be TRBD2 (5 bases). The CDR3 has 15 residues. Germline CDR1 is MNHEY and CDR2 is SMNVEV (reference sequence). V was clipped by 4 bases and J by 5 bases, with 14 bases between them. This CDR3 reads CASSSGLGNTGELFF. CDR3 in DNA: TGTGCCAGCAGTTCGGGGTTAGGCAATACCGGGGAGCTGTTTTTT.

The J gene is TRBJ2-2, the V gene TRBV28; 8 bases are shared with TRBD2. The germline V gene encodes CDR1 MDHEN and CDR2 SYDVKM. CDR3 length equals 13 residues. V trimming: 8 bases; J trimming: 8 bases; junction bases outside the gene matches: 7. In DNA, the CDR3 is TGTGCCAGCCTGGCGGGAGGCCTAGGGGAGCTGTTTTTT. It codes for CASLAGGLGELFF.

CDR3 sequence reads: CASRQGLAYSGELFF. CDR3 DNA sequence: TGTGCCAGCCGTCAGGGACTAGCGTACTCCGGGGAGCTGTTTTTT. The rearrangement joins TRBV7-2 to TRBJ2-2, with TRBD2 identical over 10 bases. This CDR3 has 15 amino acids. Germline V gene data show CDR1 as SGHTA and CDR2 as FQGNSA. Trimming at V came to 8 bases and at J to 6 bases, leaving 9 bases not matched to a gene.

The chain has TRBV27 and TRBJ1-3; D not certain. The CDR3 extends over 16 amino acids. CDR1 is MNHEY and CDR2 is SMNVEV in the germline V gene (reference sequence). Trimming took 5 bases from V and 0 from J, leaving 14 bases between them. CDR3 in amino acids: CASSKTGGYSGNTIYF. The CDR3 coding sequence is TGTGCCAGCAGTAAGACGGGAGGGTACTCTGGAAACACCATATATTTT.

The chain couples TRBV19 to TRBJ2-7; TRBD1 might be the D (5 bases). This CDR3 spans 13 amino acids. V was shortened by 0 bases and J by 6 bases, with 9 bases between the two germline ends. CDR1 is LNHDA and CDR2 is SQIVND in the germline V gene (reference sequence). Here the CDR3 DNA reads TGTGCCAGTAGTATAGACAGGGCCGGCGAGCAGTACTTC. Translation: CASSIDRAGEQYF.